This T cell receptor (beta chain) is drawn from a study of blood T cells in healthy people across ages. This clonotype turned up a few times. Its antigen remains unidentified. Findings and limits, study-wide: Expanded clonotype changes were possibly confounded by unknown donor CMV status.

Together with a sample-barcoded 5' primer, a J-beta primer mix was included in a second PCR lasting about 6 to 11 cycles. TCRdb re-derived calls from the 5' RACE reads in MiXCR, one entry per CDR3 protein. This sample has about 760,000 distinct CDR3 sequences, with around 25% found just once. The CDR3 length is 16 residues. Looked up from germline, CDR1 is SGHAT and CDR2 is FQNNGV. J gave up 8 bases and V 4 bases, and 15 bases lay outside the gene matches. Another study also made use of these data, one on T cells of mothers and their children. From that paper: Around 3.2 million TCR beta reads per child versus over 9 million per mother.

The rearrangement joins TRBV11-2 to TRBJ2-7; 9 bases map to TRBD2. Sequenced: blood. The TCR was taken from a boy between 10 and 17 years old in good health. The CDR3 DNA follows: TGTGCCAGCAGCTCGATGTGGACTAGCGACCCTCTCAAGCAGTACTTC. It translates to CASSSMWTSDPLKQYF.